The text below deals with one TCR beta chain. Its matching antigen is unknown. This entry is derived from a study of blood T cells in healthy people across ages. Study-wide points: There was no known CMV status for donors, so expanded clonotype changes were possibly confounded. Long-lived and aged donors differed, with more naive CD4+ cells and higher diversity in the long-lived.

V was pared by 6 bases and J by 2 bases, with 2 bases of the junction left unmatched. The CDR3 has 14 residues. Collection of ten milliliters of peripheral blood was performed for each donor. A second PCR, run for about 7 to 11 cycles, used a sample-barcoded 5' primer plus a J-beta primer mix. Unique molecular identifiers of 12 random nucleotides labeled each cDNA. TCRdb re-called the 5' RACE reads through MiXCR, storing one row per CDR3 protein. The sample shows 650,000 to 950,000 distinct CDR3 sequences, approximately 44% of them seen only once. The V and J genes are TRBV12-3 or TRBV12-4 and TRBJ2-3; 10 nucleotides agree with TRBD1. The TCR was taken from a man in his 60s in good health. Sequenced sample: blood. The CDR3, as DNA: TGTGCCAGCAGGGGACAGGGGCTCACAGATACGCAGTATTTT. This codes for CASRGQGLTDTQYF.